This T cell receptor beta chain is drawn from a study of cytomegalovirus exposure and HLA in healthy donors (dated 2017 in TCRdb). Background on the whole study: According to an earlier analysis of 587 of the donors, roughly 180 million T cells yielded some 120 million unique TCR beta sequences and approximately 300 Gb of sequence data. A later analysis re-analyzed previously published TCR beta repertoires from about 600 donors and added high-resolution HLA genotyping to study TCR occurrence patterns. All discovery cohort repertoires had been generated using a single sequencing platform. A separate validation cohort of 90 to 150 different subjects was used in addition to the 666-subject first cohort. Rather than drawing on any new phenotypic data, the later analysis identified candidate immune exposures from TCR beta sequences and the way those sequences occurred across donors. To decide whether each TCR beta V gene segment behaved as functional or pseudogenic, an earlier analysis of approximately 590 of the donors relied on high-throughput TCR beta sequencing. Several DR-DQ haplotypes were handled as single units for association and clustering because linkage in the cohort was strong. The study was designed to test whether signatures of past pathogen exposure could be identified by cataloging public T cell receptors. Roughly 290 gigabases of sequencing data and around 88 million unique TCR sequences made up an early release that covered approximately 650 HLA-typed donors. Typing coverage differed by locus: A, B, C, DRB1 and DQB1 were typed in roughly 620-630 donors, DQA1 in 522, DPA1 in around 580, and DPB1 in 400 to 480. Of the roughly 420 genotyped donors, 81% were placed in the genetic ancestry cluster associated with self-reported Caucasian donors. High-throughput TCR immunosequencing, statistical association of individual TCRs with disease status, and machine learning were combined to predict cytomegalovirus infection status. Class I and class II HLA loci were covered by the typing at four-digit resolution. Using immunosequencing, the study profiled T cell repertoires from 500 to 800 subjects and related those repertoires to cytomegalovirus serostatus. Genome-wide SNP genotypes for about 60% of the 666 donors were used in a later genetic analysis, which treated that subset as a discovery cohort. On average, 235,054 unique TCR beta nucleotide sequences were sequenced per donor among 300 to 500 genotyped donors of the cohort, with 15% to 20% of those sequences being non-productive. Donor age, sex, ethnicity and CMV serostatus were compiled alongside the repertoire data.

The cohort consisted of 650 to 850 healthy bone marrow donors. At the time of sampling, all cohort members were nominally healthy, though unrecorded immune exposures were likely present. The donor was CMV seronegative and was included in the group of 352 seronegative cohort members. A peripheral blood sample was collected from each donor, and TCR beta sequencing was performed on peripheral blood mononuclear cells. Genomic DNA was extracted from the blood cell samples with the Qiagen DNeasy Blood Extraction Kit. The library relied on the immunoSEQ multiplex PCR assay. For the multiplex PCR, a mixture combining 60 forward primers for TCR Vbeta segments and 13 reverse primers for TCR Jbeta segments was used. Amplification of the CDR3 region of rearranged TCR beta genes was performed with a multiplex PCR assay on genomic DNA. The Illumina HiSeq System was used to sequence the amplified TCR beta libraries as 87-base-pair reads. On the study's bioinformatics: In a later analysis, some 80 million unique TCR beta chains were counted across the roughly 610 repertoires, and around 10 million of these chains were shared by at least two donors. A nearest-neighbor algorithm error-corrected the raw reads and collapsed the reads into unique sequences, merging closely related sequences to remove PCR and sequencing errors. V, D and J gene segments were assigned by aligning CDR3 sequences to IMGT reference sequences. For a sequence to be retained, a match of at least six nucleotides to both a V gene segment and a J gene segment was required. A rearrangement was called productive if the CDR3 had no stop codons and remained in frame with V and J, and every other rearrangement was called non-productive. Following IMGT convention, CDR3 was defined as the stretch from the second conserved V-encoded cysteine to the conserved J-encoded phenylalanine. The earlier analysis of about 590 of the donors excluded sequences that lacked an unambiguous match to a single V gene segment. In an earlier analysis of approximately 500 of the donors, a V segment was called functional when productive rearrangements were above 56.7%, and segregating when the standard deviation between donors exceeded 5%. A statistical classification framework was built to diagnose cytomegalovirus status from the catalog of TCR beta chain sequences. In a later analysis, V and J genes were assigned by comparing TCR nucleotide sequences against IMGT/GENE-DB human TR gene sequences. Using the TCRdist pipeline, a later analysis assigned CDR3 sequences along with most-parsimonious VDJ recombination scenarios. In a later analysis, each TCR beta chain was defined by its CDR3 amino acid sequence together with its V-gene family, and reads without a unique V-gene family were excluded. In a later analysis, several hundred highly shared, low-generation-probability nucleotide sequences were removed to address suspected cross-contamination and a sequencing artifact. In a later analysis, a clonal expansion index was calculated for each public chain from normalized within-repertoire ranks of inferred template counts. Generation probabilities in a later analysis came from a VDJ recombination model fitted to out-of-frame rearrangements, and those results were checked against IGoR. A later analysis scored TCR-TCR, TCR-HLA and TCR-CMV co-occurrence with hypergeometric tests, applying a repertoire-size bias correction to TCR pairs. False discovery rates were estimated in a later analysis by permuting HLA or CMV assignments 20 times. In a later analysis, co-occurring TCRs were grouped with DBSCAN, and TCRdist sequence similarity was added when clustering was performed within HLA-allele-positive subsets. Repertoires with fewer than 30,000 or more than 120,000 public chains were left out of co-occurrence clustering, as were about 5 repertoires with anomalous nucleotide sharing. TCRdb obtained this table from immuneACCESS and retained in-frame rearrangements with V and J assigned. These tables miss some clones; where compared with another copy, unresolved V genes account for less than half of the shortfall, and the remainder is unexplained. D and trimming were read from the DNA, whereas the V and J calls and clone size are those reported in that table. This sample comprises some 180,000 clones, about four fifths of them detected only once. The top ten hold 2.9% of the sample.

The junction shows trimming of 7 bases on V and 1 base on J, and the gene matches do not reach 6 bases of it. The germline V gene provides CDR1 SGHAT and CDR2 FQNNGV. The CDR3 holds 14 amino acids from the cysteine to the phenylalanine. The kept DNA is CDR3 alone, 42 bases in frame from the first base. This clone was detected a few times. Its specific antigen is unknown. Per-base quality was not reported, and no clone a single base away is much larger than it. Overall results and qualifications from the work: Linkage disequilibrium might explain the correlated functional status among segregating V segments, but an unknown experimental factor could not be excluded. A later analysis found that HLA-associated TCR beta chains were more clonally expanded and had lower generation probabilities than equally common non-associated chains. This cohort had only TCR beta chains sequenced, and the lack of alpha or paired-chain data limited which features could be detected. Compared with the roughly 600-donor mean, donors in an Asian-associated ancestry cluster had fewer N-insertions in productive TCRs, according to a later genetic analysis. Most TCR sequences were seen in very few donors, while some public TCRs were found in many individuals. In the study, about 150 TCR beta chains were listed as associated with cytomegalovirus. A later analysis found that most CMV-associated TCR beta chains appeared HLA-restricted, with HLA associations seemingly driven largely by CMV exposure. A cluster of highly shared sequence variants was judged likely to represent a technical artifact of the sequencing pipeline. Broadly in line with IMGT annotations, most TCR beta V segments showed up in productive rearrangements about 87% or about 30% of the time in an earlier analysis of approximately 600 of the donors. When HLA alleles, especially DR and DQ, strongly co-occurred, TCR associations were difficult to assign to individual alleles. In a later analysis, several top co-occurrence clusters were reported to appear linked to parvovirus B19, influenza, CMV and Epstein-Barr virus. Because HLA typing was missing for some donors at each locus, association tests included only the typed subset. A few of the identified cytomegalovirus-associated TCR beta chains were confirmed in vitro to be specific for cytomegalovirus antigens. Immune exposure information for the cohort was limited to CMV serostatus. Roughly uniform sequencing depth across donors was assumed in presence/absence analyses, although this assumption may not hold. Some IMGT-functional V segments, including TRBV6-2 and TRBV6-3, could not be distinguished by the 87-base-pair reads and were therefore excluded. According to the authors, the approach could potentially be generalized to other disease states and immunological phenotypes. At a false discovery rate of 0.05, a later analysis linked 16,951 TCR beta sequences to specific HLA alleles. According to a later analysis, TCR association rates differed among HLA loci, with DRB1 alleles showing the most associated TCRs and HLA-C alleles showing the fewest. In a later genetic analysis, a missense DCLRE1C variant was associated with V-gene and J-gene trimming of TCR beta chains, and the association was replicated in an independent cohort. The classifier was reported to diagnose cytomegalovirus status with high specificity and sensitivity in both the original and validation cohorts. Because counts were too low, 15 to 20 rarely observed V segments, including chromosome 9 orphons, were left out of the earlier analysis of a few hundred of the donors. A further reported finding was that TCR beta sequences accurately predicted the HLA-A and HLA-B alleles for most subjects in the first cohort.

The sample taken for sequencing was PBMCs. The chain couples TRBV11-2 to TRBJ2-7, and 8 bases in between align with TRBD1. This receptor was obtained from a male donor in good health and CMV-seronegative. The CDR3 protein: CASNLNRGSYEQYF. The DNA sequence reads TGTGCCAGCAACCTGAACAGGGGGTCCTACGAGCAGTACTTC. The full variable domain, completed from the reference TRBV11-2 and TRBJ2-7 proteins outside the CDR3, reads EAGVAQSPRYKIIEKRQSVAFWCNPISGHATLYWYQQILGQGPKLLIQFQNNGVVDDSQLPKDRFSAERLKGVDSTLKIQPAKLEDSAVYLCASNLNRGSYEQYFGPGTRLTVT.